The present T cell receptor (beta chain) was sequenced within a study of OX40 agonist ivuxolimab in advanced cancers. At the level of the study: Antecedent anti-PD-1, anti-PD-L1 or anti-CTLA-4 therapy was permissible, with 30% to 50% having received some.

Study-level points and caveats: Partial responders at 0.1-3.0 mg/kg showed near-lowest clonal expansion.

Germline CDR1 and CDR2: MNHNS and SASEGT. Trimming removed 5 bases from V and 4 bases from J, with 16 bases in between. This CDR3 has 15 amino acids. Measured with immunoSEQ multiplex PCR; TCRdb has only the in-frame clones, and not every one. The repertoire consists of 75,000 to 100,000 clones, with 90% to 95% occurring once and the leading ten covering 0.3% to 0.4%. Remarks on this clone: Its antigen remains unidentified.

The sequencing here drew on CD4+ or CD8+ T cells sorted from blood, taken in a trial of the OX40 agonist ivuxolimab. The TCR sequence derives from an adult with an advanced solid tumor such as melanoma, head and neck, liver or kidney cancer. The V call is TRBV6-1, the J call TRBJ2-3, with D possibly being TRBD1 or TRBD2 (5 bases each). As DNA, the CDR3 is TGTGCCAGCAGTTGGAGCGGTTTGGGGGCAGATACGCAGTATTTT. This encodes CASSWSGLGADTQYF.